One and the same sample provided the 31 T cell receptor beta chains below, sequenced in a study of patients and donors after allogeneic stem cell transplantation. From the RT-PCR reads, TCRdb called clonotypes with MiXCR, one entry per CDR3 protein. The sample has tens of thousands of distinct CDR3 sequences, 48% seen once. The sample was blood, either unsorted or a sorted T cell fraction (not recorded which). The receptors derive from a human donor who was either an allogeneic HSCT recipient or a stem cell or donor lymphocyte infusion donor (not recorded which). It is not recorded whose cells these are; they may come from a transplant donor.

This clonotype was counted ten times or more. The rearrangement links TRBV28 to TRBJ2-1, with 7 bases aligning to TRBD1. V lost 7 bases to trimming and J lost 0 bases; unmatched junction nucleotides: 3. The V gene's germline CDR1 is MDHEN and CDR2 SYDVKM. CDR3 length: 14 residues. CDR3 DNA: TGTGCCAGCATCCGGGACAGCTCCTACAATGAGCAGTTCTTC. Protein sequence: CASIRDSSYNEQFF.

The table lists this clonotype with a count of one. J is TRBJ2-5 and V is TRBV2; perhaps TRBD1 as D (5 bases). CDR3 length equals 13 residues. Germline lookup yields CDR1 SNHLY and CDR2 FYNNEI. Trimming removed 8 bases from V and 4 bases from J, with 14 bases in between. In DNA, the CDR3 is TGTGCCAGCCTCCAGGGATTTGGAGAGACCCAGTACTTC. Encoded protein: CASLQGFGETQYF.

The chain employs TRBV6-2 or TRBV6-3 and TRBJ2-7; D remains ambiguous. The CDR3 covers 12 residues. Germline assignment: CDR1 MNHEY and CDR2 SVGEGT. Trimming left V 2 bases short and J 6 bases short, with 8 bases between. The CDR3 spells CASSYGIGEQYF. CDR3 in DNA: TGTGCCAGCAGTTACGGGATCGGCGAGCAGTACTTC.

The J gene is TRBJ2-1, the V gene TRBV29-1, with D possibly TRBD2 on 5 matching bases. CDR3 length: 13 amino acids. The germline V gene has CDR1 SQVTM and CDR2 ANQGSEA. V was trimmed by 5 bases and J by 9 bases, leaving 17 bases between them. The CDR3 coding sequence is TGCAGCGTTCTAGCCCCCGGAGGCACTGAGCAGTTCTTC. Its translation is CSVLAPGGTEQFF.

The V call is TRBV6-5, the J call TRBJ2-5; 7 bases match TRBD1. Germline loops: CDR1 MNHEY, CDR2 SVGAGI. After removal of 0 bases from V and 5 bases from J, the junction contained 9 bases not matched to a gene. The CDR3 covers 16 residues. The DNA for the CDR3 is TGTGCCAGCAGTTACTCATACAGGGGTTGGGGGGAGACCCAGTACTTC. Protein sequence: CASSYSYRGWGETQYF.

The V call is TRBV30, the J call TRBJ2-7, with D possibly matching TRBD1 (5 bases). From germline, CDR1 is GTSNPN and CDR2 SVGIG (reference sequence). The CDR3 extends over 11 amino acids. With 5 bases removed from V and 2 bases from J, the gap between germline ends came to 7 bases. CDR3 loop: CAWGHTYEQYF. Here the CDR3 DNA reads TGTGCCTGGGGACATACCTACGAGCAGTACTTC.

The V call is TRBV9, the J call TRBJ1-4; TRBD1 matches at 10 bases. V shed 4 bases and J 10 bases; nucleotides not matched to a gene: 10. This CDR3 region has 15 residues. The germline V gene encodes CDR1 SGDLS and CDR2 YYNGEE. The CDR3 here is CASSLSGTGVGKLFF. The CDR3 DNA is TGTGCCAGCAGCCTCTCCGGGACAGGGGTCGGAAAACTGTTTTTT. The complete variable domain, with remaining parts taken from reference TRBV9 and TRBJ1-4, reads DSGVTQTPKHLITATGQRVTLRCSPRSGDLSVYWYQQSLDQGLQFLIQYYNGEERAKGNILERFSAQQFPDLHSELNLSSLELGDSALYFCASSLSGTGVGKLFFGSGTQLSVL.

The chain employs TRBV29-1 and TRBJ2-1; the D gene is possibly TRBD1 (5 bases). V was clipped by 3 bases and J by 5 bases, with 14 bases between them. CDR3 length: 14 amino acids. Germline V gene data show CDR1 as SQVTM and CDR2 as ANQGSEA. Here the CDR3 DNA reads TGCAGCGTTGACAGGGTAGTTGCCCACAATGAGCAGTTCTTC. Translation gives CSVDRVVAHNEQFF.

In DNA, the CDR3 is TGTGCCAGCAGCCCCTTAGGGGTGTTTAGTTCTACCTATGGCTACACCTTC. Its translation: CASSPLGVFSSTYGYTF. The genes are TRBV6-5 and TRBJ1-2, with D possibly matching TRBD1 (5 bases). The CDR3 contains 17 residues. CDR1 is MNHEY, CDR2 SVGAGI, per germline. Trimming shortened V by 6 bases and J by 4 bases, and 24 bases separated the two germline ends.

This clonotype was recorded a few times. This rearrangement joins TRBV4-2 to TRBJ1-5, with no clear D. V lost 0 bases and J 0 bases, leaving 6 bases between the germline ends. The CDR3 spans 15 residues. Germline-derived CDR1 and CDR2 are LGHNA and YNFKEQ. The CDR3 is CASSQEAYSNQPQHF. The CDR3 DNA reads as TGTGCCAGCAGCCAAGAAGCCTATAGCAATCAGCCCCAGCATTTT.

This clonotype appeared a few times. The CDR3 is CSTDRGWGTEAFF. In DNA form, the CDR3 reads TGCAGCACCGACAGGGGATGGGGCACTGAAGCTTTCTTT. The rearrangement joins TRBV29-1 to TRBJ1-1; TRBD1 matches 8 bases. Germline trimming cut 8 bases from V and 4 bases from J; bases unmatched to any gene: 9. CDR3 length: 13 amino acids. Germline-derived CDR1 and CDR2 are SQVTM and ANQGSEA. Using reference TRBV29-1 and TRBJ1-1 for the parts outside the CDR3, the full variable domain is SAVISQKPSRDICQRGTSLTIQCQVDSQVTMMFWYRQQPGQSLTLIATANQGSEATYESGFVIDKFPISRPNLTFSTLTVSNMSPEDSSIYLCSTDRGWGTEAFFGQGTRLTVV.

The rearrangement joins TRBV29-1 to TRBJ1-2, with D perhaps matching TRBD1 (5 bases). In germline, CDR1 is SQVTM, CDR2 ANQGSEA. The length of the CDR3 is 16 residues. Trimming removed 5 bases at V and 0 bases at J, with 19 bases between. CDR3 amino acids: CSVPRDGSGANYGYTF. The CDR3 nucleotides are TGCAGCGTTCCCCGGGACGGCAGCGGAGCTAACTATGGCTACACCTTC. The full variable domain, with the rest looked up from reference TRBV29-1 and TRBJ1-2, is SAVISQKPSRDICQRGTSLTIQCQVDSQVTMMFWYRQQPGQSLTLIATANQGSEATYESGFVIDKFPISRPNLTFSTLTVSNMSPEDSSIYLCSVPRDGSGANYGYTFGSGTRLTVV.

CDR3 protein: CAISELVTGNIRYGYTF. The CDR3 region has the DNA TGTGCCATCAGTGAGCTCGTGACAGGGAATATTCGCTATGGCTACACCTTC. The chain links TRBV10-3 to TRBJ1-2; 7 bases are shared with TRBD1. Germline loops: CDR1 ENHRY, CDR2 SYGVKD. The CDR3 is 17 residues long. The ends lost 2 bases at V and 4 bases at J; junction bases unmatched: 13.

The CDR3 DNA is TGTGCCAGCAGTGAAGTTGGTCAGGTCCAGGGCGACACTGAAGCTTTCTTT. It is translated as CASSEVGQVQGDTEAFF. The chain recombines TRBV6-1 with TRBJ1-1; TRBD1 is a possible D gene (5 bases). Between the trimmed V and J ends, which lost 1 base and 3 bases, there was a span of 18 bases. Germline loops: CDR1 MNHNS, CDR2 SASEGT. This CDR3 has 17 amino acids.

This clonotype was recorded a few times. The chain joins TRBV27 to TRBJ1-5; 10 nucleotides line up with TRBD1. There are 13 residues in the CDR3. Per the germline V gene, CDR1 is MNHEY and CDR2 is SMNVEV (reference sequence). V trimming: 10 bases; J trimming: 9 bases; junction bases outside the gene matches: 9. CDR3 sequence reads: CATGQGERGPQHF. CDR3 DNA: TGTGCCACCGGACAGGGGGAGCGGGGGCCCCAGCATTTT.

The chain is built from TRBV28 and TRBJ1-4; D is ambiguous. The CDR3 covers 15 residues. V shed 3 bases and J shed 10 bases, with 18 bases lying between them. Germline V gene lookup returns CDR1 MDHEN and CDR2 SYDVKM. CDR3 DNA: TGTGCCAGCAGTTTCGGAAGAGCGGGAAGTGGAAAACTGTTTTTT. It translates to CASSFGRAGSGKLFF.

J is TRBJ1-5 and V is TRBV12-3 or TRBV12-4; 8 bases agree with TRBD1. The trim removed 5 bases at V and 7 bases at J, leaving 13 bases unmatched. The CDR3 is 16 residues long. CDR3 protein: CASSATGGSEKQPQHF. In DNA, the CDR3 is TGTGCCAGCAGTGCTACAGGGGGTTCTGAAAAGCAGCCCCAGCATTTT.

This clonotype was seen a few times. The chain carries TRBV28 and TRBJ1-5; TRBD1 matches at 11 bases. The CDR3 has 18 residues. Trimming cost V 4 bases and J 2 bases; bases outside gene matches: 10. The germline V gene has CDR1 MDHEN and CDR2 SYDVKM. The CDR3 loop is CASSSRRTGGAGNQPQHF. The CDR3 DNA is TGTGCCAGCAGTTCCCGTCGGACAGGGGGCGCCGGCAATCAGCCCCAGCATTTT.

This clonotype occurred a few times. V and J are TRBV6-5 and TRBJ1-3; D is uncertain. V was cut by 0 bases and J by 0 bases, with 12 bases left in between. Germline V gene sequence: CDR1 MNHEY, CDR2 SVGAGI. This CDR3 has 17 residues. CDR3 nucleotide sequence: TGTGCCAGCAGTTACTCGTTAGGCTTCTCCTCTGGAAACACCATATATTTT. This encodes CASSYSLGFSSGNTIYF.

This chain joins TRBV7-2 and TRBJ1-2; the D is unclear. In germline, CDR1 is SGHTA, CDR2 FQGNSA. The CDR3 consists of 16 residues. Trimming stripped 3 bases from V and 8 bases from J, with 22 bases between. The CDR3 sequence: CASSFYSGFVPRGYTF. In nucleotides, the CDR3 is TGTGCCAGCAGCTTTTATTCGGGGTTCGTTCCGAGAGGCTACACCTTC.

The chain uses TRBV6-2 or TRBV6-3 and TRBJ1-5; D uncertain. Deletions cut 7 bases from V and 9 bases from J, with 22 bases between. Germline CDR1 and CDR2: MNHEY and SVGEGT. This CDR3 is built from 15 residues. The CDR3 is CASTLGQADIGPQHF. In DNA, the CDR3 is TGTGCCAGCACCCTCGGGCAGGCAGACATCGGGCCCCAGCATTTT.

This clonotype showed up just a few times. V and J are TRBV9 and TRBJ1-4, with TRBD1 matching over 7 bases. This CDR3 contains 18 residues. Germline CDR1 is SGDLS and CDR2 is YYNGEE. Trimming at V came to 3 bases and at J to 8 bases, leaving 19 bases not matched to a gene. CDR3 sequence (DNA): TGTGCCAGCAGCGGAGGGGGCGCGCCGTCCGCGACGAAGGAAAAACTGTTTTTT. It specifies CASSGGGAPSATKEKLFF.

This clonotype has just a few counts. The chain uses TRBV15 and TRBJ1-2; 7 nucleotides match TRBD1. V dropped 0 bases and J dropped 4; count of bases not matched to a gene: 5. The CDR3 totals 15 residues. In germline, CDR1 is LNHNV, CDR2 YYDKDF (reference sequence). The CDR3 here is CATSRDSQGVYGYTF. The CDR3 DNA follows: TGTGCCACCAGCAGAGATAGTCAGGGGGTCTATGGCTACACCTTC.

This clonotype has a handful of counts. The genes are TRBV5-1 and TRBJ1-5; no firm D call. Germline CDR1 SGHRS, CDR2 YFSETQ. V was clipped by 4 bases and J by 0 bases, with 14 bases between them. This CDR3 comprises 16 residues. The CDR3 spells CASSPTADFSNQPQHF. The DNA of the CDR3 is TGCGCCAGCAGCCCCACGGCCGACTTTAGCAATCAGCCCCAGCATTTT.

The chain recombines TRBV20-1 with TRBJ1-6; TRBD1 agrees at 8 bases. Germline lookup yields CDR1 DFQATT and CDR2 SNEGSKA (reference sequence). This CDR3 region has 13 residues. Trimming cost V 5 bases and J 8 bases; bases outside gene matches: 5. CDR3 in DNA: TGCAGTGCTGAGACAGGGGAGTATTCACCCCTCCACTTT. Its translation is CSAETGEYSPLHF.

The chain uses TRBV12-3 or TRBV12-4 and TRBJ2-1; D is unresolved. The CDR3 spans 15 residues. The V and J ends lost 5 bases and 7 bases respectively, with 18 bases between them. The CDR3 nucleotides read TGTGCCAGCAGTCCCCAGTTCTTAGTTGGGAATGAGCAGTTCTTC. Translation gives CASSPQFLVGNEQFF.

This rearrangement joins TRBV3-1 to TRBJ1-1; 7 bases match TRBD1. This CDR3 contains 18 residues. J lost 1 base, V lost 0 bases, and 11 bases had no gene match. Germline CDR1 and CDR2: LGHDT and YNNKEL (reference sequence). Here the CDR3 DNA reads TGTGCCAGCAGCCAAGAAAGGCCCCCAGGGGGAGAGAACACTGAAGCTTTCTTT. This gives the protein CASSQERPPGGENTEAFF.

The chain joins TRBV3-1 to TRBJ2-4, with 13 nucleotides matching TRBD2. This CDR3 spans 16 amino acids. Germline V lookup: CDR1 LGHDT, CDR2 YNNKEL (reference sequence). J gave up 5 bases and V 5 bases, and 6 bases lay outside the gene matches. CDR3 residues: CASSRTSGSFQNIQYF. In DNA form, the CDR3 reads TGTGCCAGCAGCAGGACTAGCGGGAGTTTCCAAAACATTCAGTACTTC.

The genes are TRBV7-2 and TRBJ2-3; D unresolved. Looked up from germline, CDR1 is SGHTA and CDR2 is FQGNSA. The CDR3 covers 15 residues. V was clipped by 2 bases and J by 0 bases, with 9 bases between them. The CDR3 bases are TGTGCCAGCAGCTTAACTACCTTCAGCACAGATACGCAGTATTTT. This sequence encodes CASSLTTFSTDTQYF.

This chain uses TRBV28 with TRBJ1-6; possibly TRBD1 for D (5 bases). The CDR3 sequence is 14 residues long. V was shortened by 3 bases and J by 5 bases, with 8 bases between the two germline ends. Germline CDR1 is MDHEN and CDR2 is SYDVKM. In DNA, the CDR3 is TGTGCCAGCAGTTTCGGGGACGATAATTCACCCCTCCACTTT. Translated: CASSFGDDNSPLHF.

The chain couples TRBV10-3 to TRBJ2-1; tentative D call: TRBD2 (6 bases). V was cut by 5 bases and J by 5 bases, with 22 bases left in between. The length of the CDR3 is 17 residues. Germline lookup yields CDR1 ENHRY and CDR2 SYGVKD. The CDR3 DNA follows: TGTGCCATCAGTCAGCCAGGTGGGGGGAGTCTCGACAATGAGCAGTTCTTC. Translated: CAISQPGGGSLDNEQFF.